The 5 T cell receptor beta chains below all came from one sample that was sequenced in a study of OX40 agonist ivuxolimab in advanced cancers. Clones were read by immunoSEQ multiplex PCR, and TCRdb kept only the in-frame ones, dropping some. The repertoire holds about 41,000 clones, with roughly 86% as singletons. The sequences come from CD4+ or CD8+ T cells sorted from blood, collected in a trial of the OX40 agonist ivuxolimab. Every receptor here comes from an adult with an advanced solid tumor such as melanoma, head and neck, liver or kidney cancer.

The chain employs TRBV9 and TRBJ2-6; D remains ambiguous. In germline, CDR1 is SGDLS, CDR2 YYNGEE. The ends were cut back, 4 bases at V and 0 bases at J, with 5 bases in the middle. CDR3 length: 14 amino acids. The CDR3 DNA reads TGTGCCAGCAGCCTCCTCTCTGGGGCCAACGTCCTGACTTTC. Protein product: CASSLLSGANVLTF.

The CDR3 spells CASSQGGQMYEQYF. CDR3 DNA: TGCGCCAGCAGCCAGGGGGGTCAGATGTACGAGCAGTACTTC. This chain uses TRBV4-1 with TRBJ2-7; perhaps TRBD2 as D (6 bases). The CDR3 sequence is 14 residues long. Germline V gene sequence: CDR1 MGHRA, CDR2 YSYEKL. With 3 bases removed from V and 4 bases from J, the gap between germline ends came to 13 bases.

This clone was seen only a few times. The rearrangement links TRBV4-1 to TRBJ2-7; 9 bases fit TRBD1. Losses at the gene ends were 3 bases for V and 0 bases for J; bases not matched to a gene: 6. CDR1 MGHRA and CDR2 YSYEKL come from the germline V gene. The length of the CDR3 is 16 residues. The CDR3 region is CASSHPPGQGSYEQYF. CDR3 DNA: TGCGCCAGCAGCCACCCCCCGGGACAGGGCTCCTACGAGCAGTACTTC.

The chain couples TRBV10-3 to TRBJ1-2; D unclear. V lost 4 bases and J lost 8, with 11 bases in between. The CDR3 is 12 residues long. Germline-derived CDR1 and CDR2 are ENHRY and SYGVKD. The CDR3 DNA sequence: TGTGCCATCAGTGTGCGGGAGGACGGCTACACCTTC. Amino acids: CAISVREDGYTF.

J is TRBJ1-2 and V is TRBV28, with D possibly matching TRBD1 (5 bases). This CDR3 spans 14 amino acids. The V end was cut by 5 bases, the J end by 5 bases, with 15 bases between. CDR1 is MDHEN, CDR2 SYDVKM, per germline. The CDR3 nucleotides read TGTGCCAGCAGTCCACCGACAGTGGCTTATGGCTACACCTTC. It translates to CASSPPTVAYGYTF.